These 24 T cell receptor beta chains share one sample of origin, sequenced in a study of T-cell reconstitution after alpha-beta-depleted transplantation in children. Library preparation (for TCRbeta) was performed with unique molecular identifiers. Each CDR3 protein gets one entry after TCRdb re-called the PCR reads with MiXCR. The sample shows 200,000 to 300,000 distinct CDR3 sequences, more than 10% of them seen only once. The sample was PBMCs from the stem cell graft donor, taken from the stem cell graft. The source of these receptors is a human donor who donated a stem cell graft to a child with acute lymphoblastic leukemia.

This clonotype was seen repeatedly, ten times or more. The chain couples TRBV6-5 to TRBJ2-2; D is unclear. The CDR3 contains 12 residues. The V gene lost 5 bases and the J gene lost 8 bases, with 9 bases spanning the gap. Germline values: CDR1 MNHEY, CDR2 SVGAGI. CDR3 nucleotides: TGTGCCAGCAGTCCCGAGTCGGGGGAGCTGTTTTTT. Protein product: CASSPESGELFF.

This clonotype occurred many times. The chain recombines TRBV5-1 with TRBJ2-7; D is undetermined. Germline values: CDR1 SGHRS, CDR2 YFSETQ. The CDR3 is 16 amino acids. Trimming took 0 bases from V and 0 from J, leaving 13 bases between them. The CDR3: CASSLAARHLSYEQYF. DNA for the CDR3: TGCGCCAGCAGCTTGGCCGCGCGGCACCTCTCCTACGAGCAGTACTTC.

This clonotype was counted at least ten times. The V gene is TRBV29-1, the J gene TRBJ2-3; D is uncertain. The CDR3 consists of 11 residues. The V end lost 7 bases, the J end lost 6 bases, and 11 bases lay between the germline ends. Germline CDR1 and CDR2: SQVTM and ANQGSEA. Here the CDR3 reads CSAAAGDTQYF. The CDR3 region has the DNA TGCAGCGCGGCGGCCGGGGATACGCAGTATTTT.

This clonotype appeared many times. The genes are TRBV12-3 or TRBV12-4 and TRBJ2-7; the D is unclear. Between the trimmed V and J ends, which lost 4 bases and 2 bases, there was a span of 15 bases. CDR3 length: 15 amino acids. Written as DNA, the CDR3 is TGTGCCAGCAGTTCAGGTAGAGGCCTCACCTACGAGCAGTACTTC. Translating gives CASSSGRGLTYEQYF.

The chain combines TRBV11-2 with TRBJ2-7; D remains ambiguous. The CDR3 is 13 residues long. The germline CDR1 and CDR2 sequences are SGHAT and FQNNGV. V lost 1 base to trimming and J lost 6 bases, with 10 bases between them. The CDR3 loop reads CASSLAGLCEQYF. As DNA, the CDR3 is TGTGCCAGCAGCTTAGCCGGCCTCTGCGAGCAGTACTTC. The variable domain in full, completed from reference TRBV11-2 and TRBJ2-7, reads EAGVAQSPRYKIIEKRQSVAFWCNPISGHATLYWYQQILGQGPKLLIQFQNNGVVDDSQLPKDRFSAERLKGVDSTLKIQPAKLEDSAVYLCASSLAGLCEQYFGPGTRLTVT.

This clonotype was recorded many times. The CDR3 nucleotides are TGTGCCAGCAGCCACTACAGGGAGAGAGAGACCCAGTACTTC. Its translation: CASSHYRERETQYF. The chain links TRBV12-3 or TRBV12-4 to TRBJ2-5; D is possibly TRBD1 (6 bases). The CDR3 contains 14 residues. V lost 6 bases and J 4 bases, leaving 15 bases between the germline ends.

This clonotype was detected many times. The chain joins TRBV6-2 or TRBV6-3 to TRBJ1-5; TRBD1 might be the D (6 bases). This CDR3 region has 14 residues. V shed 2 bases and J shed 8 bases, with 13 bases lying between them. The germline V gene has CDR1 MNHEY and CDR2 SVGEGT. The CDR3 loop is CASSYPRGGKPQHF. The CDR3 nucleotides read TGTGCCAGCAGTTACCCTCGTGGGGGCAAGCCCCAGCATTTT.

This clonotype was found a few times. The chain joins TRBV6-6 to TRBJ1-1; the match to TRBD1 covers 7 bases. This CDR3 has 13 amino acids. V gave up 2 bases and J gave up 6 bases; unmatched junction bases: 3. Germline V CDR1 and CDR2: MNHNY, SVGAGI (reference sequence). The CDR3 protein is CASSYRDSPEAFF. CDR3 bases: TGTGCCAGCAGTTACAGGGACAGTCCTGAAGCTTTCTTT.

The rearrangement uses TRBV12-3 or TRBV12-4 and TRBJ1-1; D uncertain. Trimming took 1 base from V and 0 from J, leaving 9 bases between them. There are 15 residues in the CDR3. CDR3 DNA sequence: TGTGCCAGCAGTTTAGACTCGGGCATGAACACTGAAGCTTTCTTT. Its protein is CASSLDSGMNTEAFF.

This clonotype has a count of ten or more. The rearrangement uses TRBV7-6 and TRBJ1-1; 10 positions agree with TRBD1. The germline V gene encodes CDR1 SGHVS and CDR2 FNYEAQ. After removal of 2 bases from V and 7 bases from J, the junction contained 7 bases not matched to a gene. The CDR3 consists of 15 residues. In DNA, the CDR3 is TGTGCCAGCAGCTTAAGACAGGGGGCGCGTGATGAAGCTTTCTTT. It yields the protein CASSLRQGARDEAFF.

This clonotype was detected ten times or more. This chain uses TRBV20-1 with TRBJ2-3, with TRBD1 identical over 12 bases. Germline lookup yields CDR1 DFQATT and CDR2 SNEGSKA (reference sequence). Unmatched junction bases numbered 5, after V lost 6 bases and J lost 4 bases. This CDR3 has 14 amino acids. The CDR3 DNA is TGCAGTGCAGCCGGGACAGGGGGCCCAGATACGCAGTATTTT. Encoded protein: CSAAGTGGPDTQYF.

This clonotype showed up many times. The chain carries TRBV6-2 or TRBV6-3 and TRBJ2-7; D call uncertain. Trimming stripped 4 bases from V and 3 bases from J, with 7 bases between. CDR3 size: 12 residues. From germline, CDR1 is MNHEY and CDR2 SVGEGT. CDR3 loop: CASSFEVYEQYF. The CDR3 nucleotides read TGTGCCAGCAGTTTTGAGGTCTACGAGCAGTACTTC.

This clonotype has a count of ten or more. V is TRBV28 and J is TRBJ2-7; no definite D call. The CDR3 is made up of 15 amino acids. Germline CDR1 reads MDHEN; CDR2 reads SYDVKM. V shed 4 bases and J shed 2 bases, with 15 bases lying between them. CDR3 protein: CASSSPLNGTYEQYF. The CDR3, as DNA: TGTGCCAGCAGTTCCCCTCTTAACGGTACCTACGAGCAGTACTTC.

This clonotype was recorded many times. CDR3 amino acids: CASSQDVGRNHNEQFF. The CDR3 DNA follows: TGCGCCAGCAGCCAAGATGTCGGGCGGAACCACAATGAGCAGTTCTTC. The rearrangement joins TRBV4-3 to TRBJ2-1; D unclear. The CDR3 runs 16 residues. Germline V gene data show CDR1 as LGHNA and CDR2 as YSLEER. The ends were cut back, 0 bases at V and 5 bases at J, with 14 bases in the middle.

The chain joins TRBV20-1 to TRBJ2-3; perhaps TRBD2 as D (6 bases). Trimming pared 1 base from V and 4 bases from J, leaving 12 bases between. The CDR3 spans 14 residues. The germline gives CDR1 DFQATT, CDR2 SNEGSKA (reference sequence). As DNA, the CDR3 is TGCAGTGCTAGAGTGGCGGGGAGGCCAGATACGCAGTATTTT. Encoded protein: CSARVAGRPDTQYF.

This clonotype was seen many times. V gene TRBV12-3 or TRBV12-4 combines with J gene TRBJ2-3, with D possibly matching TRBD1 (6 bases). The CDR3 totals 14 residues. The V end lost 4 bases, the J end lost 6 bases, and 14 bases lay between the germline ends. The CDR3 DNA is TGTGCCAGCAGTTCGGACAGACGCGGGGATACGCAGTATTTT. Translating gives CASSSDRRGDTQYF.

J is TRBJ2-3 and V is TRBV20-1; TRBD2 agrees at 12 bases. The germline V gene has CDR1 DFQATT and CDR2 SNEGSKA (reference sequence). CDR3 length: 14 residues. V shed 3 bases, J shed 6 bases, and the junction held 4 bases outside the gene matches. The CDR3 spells CSASRLAGDDTQYF. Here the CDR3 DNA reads TGCAGTGCTAGCCGACTAGCGGGAGATGATACGCAGTATTTT.

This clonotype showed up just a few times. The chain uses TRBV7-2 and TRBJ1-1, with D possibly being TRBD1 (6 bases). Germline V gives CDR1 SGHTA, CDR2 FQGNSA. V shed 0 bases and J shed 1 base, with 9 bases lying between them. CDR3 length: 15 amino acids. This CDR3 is CASSLARTENTEAFF. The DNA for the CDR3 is TGTGCCAGCAGCTTAGCACGGACAGAGAACACTGAAGCTTTCTTT.

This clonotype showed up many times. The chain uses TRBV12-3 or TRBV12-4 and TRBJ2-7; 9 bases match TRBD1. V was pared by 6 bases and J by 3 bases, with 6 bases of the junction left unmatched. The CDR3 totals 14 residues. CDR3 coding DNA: TGTGCCAGCAGCCTTAGACAGGGGGTCTACGAGCAGTACTTC. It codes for CASSLRQGVYEQYF.

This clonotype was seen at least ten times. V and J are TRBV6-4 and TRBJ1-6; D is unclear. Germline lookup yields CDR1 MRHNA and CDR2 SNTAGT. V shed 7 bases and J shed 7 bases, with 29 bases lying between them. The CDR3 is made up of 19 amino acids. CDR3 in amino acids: CASTAVQMWGATPNSPLHF. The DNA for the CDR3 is TGTGCCAGCACCGCAGTACAAATGTGGGGAGCCACCCCAAATTCACCCCTCCACTTT.

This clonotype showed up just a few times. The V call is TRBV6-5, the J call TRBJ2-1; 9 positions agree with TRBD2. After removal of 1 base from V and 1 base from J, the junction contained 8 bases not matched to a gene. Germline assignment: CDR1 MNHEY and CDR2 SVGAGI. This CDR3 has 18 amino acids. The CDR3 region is CASSYLNSGSGSYNEQFF. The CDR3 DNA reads TGTGCCAGCAGTTACTTAAATAGCGGGAGCGGGTCCTACAATGAGCAGTTCTTC.

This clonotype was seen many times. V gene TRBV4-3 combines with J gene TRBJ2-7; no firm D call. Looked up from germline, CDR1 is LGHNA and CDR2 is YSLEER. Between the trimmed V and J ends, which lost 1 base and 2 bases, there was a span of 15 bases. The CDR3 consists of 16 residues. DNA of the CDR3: TGCGCCAGCAGCCAAGGATCTTTGATTGGCACCTACGAGCAGTACTTC. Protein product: CASSQGSLIGTYEQYF.

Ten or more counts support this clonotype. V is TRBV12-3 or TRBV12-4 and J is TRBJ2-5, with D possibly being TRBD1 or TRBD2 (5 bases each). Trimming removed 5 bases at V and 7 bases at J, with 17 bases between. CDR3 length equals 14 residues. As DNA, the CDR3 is TGTGCCAGCAGTCTACAACAGGACTGGAGGACCCAGTACTTC. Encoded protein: CASSLQQDWRTQYF.

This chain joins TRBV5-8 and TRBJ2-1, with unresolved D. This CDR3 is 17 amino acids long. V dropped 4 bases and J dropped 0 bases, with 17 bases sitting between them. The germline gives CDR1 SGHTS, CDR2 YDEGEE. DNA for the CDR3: TGTGCCAGCAGCCCGGAAGTGGCTTTGAGCTCCTACAATGAGCAGTTCTTC. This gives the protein CASSPEVALSSYNEQFF.